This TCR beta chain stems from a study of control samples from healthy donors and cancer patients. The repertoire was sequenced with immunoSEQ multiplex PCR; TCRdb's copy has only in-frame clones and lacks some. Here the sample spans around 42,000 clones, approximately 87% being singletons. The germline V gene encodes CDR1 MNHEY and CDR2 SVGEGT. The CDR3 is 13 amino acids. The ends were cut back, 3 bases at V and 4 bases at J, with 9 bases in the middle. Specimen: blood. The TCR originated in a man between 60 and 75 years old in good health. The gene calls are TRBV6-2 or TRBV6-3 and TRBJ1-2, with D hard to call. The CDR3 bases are TGTGCCAGCAGTTATGAGATCTCCTATGGCTACACCTTC. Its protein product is CASSYEISYGYTF.